A single sample gave rise to the 3 T cell receptor beta chains below, sequenced in a study of radiotherapy plus CTLA-4 blockade in lung cancer. Generated by immunoSEQ multiplex PCR, the TCRdb table keeps only in-frame clones and is missing some. The sample lists under 55,000 clones; roughly 80% were seen once. The sequenced sample was peripheral blood, obtained from a patient treated with radiotherapy plus ipilimumab. The receptors here all came from a human donor with non-small cell lung cancer who had a partial response to radiotherapy plus ipilimumab.

The chain employs TRBV6-6 and TRBJ2-1, with TRBD1 identical over 9 bases. The length of the CDR3 is 16 residues. The germline CDR1 and CDR2 sequences are MNHNY and SVGAGI (reference sequence). V gave up 0 bases and J gave up 7 bases; unmatched junction bases: 7. The CDR3 DNA sequence: TGTGCCAGCAGTTACTCGCGCGGGACAGGGCAAAATGAGCAGTTCTTC. Amino acids: CASSYSRGTGQNEQFF.

J is TRBJ2-2 and V is TRBV7-9, with D possibly TRBD2 on 7 matching bases. Germline lookup yields CDR1 SEHNR and CDR2 FQNEAQ (reference sequence). Trimming removed 9 bases at V and 0 bases at J, with 26 bases between. The CDR3 sequence is 19 residues long. The CDR3 DNA reads as TGTGCCAGTTCGTGGAGGGGGGGCGTCGACGTCGCGAACACCGGGGAGCTGTTTTTT. This encodes CASSWRGGVDVANTGELFF. The complete variable domain, with remaining parts taken from reference TRBV7-9 and TRBJ2-2, reads DTGVSQNPRHKITKRGQNVTFRCDPISEHNRLYWYRQTLGQGPEFLTYFQNEAQLEKSRLLSDRFSAERPKGSFSTLEIQRTEQGDSAMYLCASSWRGGVDVANTGELFFGEGSRLTVL.

This chain uses TRBV7-2 with TRBJ1-2; D is unresolved. The CDR3 is 15 amino acids. The germline CDR1 and CDR2 sequences are SGHTA and FQGNSA. Trimming took off 0 bases at V and 2 bases at J, with 10 bases between the two ends. The CDR3 DNA follows: TGTGCCAGCAGCTTAGCGGGAGGAGGGAACTATGGCTACACCTTC. This encodes CASSLAGGGNYGYTF.